The sequence of this T cell receptor beta chain was determined in a study of T cells in Graves' hyperthyroidism and ophthalmopathy. The study's findings and limits: A model of 13 V-J features distinguished ophthalmopathy from stable hyperthyroidism.

It was RNA transcripts that yielded the amplified TCR beta CDR3 regions. A set of HTBI primers served as the primers for a first-round RT-PCR of the TCR CDR3. MiXCR, run by TCRdb on the multiplex PCR reads, gives a single entry per CDR3 protein. The table lists around 700,000 distinct CDR3 sequences, over 15% of them singletons, with around 17% in the top ten. There are a few counts of this clonotype. Its matching antigen is unknown. Lactation, pregnancy, other autoimmune disease or uncontrolled infection excluded patients. First hyperthyroidism diagnosis is when the blood sample was obtained, before any ophthalmopathy symptoms. There are 16 residues in the CDR3. Trimming left V 0 bases short and J 0 bases short, with 10 bases between. Germline V gene sequence: CDR1 SGHDT, CDR2 YYEEEE.

The chain couples TRBV5-6 to TRBJ2-4; a possible D gene is TRBD1 (6 bases). The sample comprised blood. The TCR comes from a woman aged 50 to 60 with Graves' hyperthyroidism that later progressed to Graves' ophthalmopathy. The CDR3 loop is CASSLGTVLAKNIQYF. In DNA, the CDR3 is TGTGCCAGCAGCTTGGGGACAGTACTAGCCAAAAACATTCAGTACTTC. The variable domain in full, completed from reference TRBV5-6 and TRBJ2-4, reads DAGVTQSPTHLIKTRGQQVTLRCSPKSGHDTVSWYQQALGQGPQFIFQYYEEEERQRGNFPDRFSGHQFPNYSSELNVNALLLGDSALYLCASSLGTVLAKNIQYFGAGTRLSVL.